This T cell receptor beta chain originates from a study of T cells after posttransplantation cyclophosphamide. Notes on the study in general: Recipient CMV seropositivity and CMV reactivation strongly tracked TRB clonality. Blood and skin or GI T cell repertoires showed limited TRB overlap. Donor-recipient repertoire similarity was low at 1-2 months, rising over year one.

Sampled 1 year posttransplant, controls received myeloablative marrow transplants, methotrexate and a calcineurin inhibitor. Profiling relied on immunoSEQ multiplex PCR, and the TCRdb table lists in-frame clones only, not all of them. Here the sample spans 15,000 to 20,000 clones, about four fifths being singletons. Germline values: CDR1 SGHAT, CDR2 FQNNGV. CDR3 length: 16 amino acids. V dropped 5 bases and J dropped 2 bases, with 19 bases sitting between them. In the case of this clone: Its antigen is currently unknown.

Here the sequenced sample was PBMCs, taken around 410 days after allogeneic stem cell transplant with calcineurin inhibitor and methotrexate. The chain carries TRBV11-2 and TRBJ2-7; a possible D gene is TRBD2 (5 bases). This clonotype originated in a young adult male patient who received an allogeneic stem cell transplant from an unrelated donor, was CMV-positive, and had acute and chronic GVHD. Some T cells may originate from the graft donor. Here the CDR3 DNA reads TGTGCCAGCAGCACCTACCGTCGACTAACCCCCTACGAGCAGTACTTC. Amino acids: CASSTYRRLTPYEQYF.